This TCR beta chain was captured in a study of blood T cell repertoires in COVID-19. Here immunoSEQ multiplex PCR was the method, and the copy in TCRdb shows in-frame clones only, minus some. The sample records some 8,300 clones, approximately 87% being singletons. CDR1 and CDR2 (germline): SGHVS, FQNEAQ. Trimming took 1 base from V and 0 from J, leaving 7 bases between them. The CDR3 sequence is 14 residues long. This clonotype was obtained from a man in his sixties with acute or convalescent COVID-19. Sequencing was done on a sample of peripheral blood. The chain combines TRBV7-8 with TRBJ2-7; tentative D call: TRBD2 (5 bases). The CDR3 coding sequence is TGTGCCAGCAGCTTAGGGCTAGCCTCCTACGAGCAGTACTTC. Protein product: CASSLGLASYEQYF.